The 18 T cell receptor beta chains below were found in one sample sequenced in a study of multiple sclerosis patients with progressive multifocal leukoencephalopathy. The data were produced by immunoSEQ multiplex PCR, yet TCRdb's version contains in-frame clones alone and is incomplete. The top ten clones hold 1.3% of a sample with some 27,000 clones, 90% of them seen once. Time point here: around 12 months of natalizumab therapy. Specimen: PBMCs, collected from a patient treated with natalizumab. These receptors were taken from a human donor with multiple sclerosis.

The chain employs TRBV9 and TRBJ2-2; the D is unclear. This CDR3 region has 14 residues. Trimming removed 0 bases at V and 2 bases at J, with 5 bases between. CDR1 is SGDLS, CDR2 YYNGEE, per germline. DNA of the CDR3: TGTGCCAGCAGCGTAGAATCTAACACCGGGGAGCTGTTTTTT. Amino acid sequence: CASSVESNTGELFF.

This sequence joins TRBV6-6 and TRBJ2-5; TRBD1 matches at 10 bases. The end of the DNA is better explained by TRBJ2-7, so the J call may be wrong. The CDR3 loop spans 15 amino acids. Germline values: CDR1 MNHNY, CDR2 SVGAGI (reference sequence). CDR3 sequence reads: CASSYGQGVSYEQYF. CDR3 coding DNA: TGTGCCAGCAGTTACGGACAGGGGGTGTCCTACGAGCAGTACTTC.

CDR3 sequence: CASRGSNTQYF. CDR3 coding DNA: TGTGCCAGCAGGGGCTCAAATACGCAGTATTTT. J is TRBJ2-3 and V is TRBV6-5, with no clear D. Germline V gene lookup returns CDR1 MNHEY and CDR2 SVGAGI. The CDR3 totals 11 residues. Between the trimmed V and J ends, which lost 6 bases and 7 bases, there was a span of 8 bases.

The chain employs TRBV4-3 and TRBJ2-5, with 13 bases fitting TRBD2. The length of the CDR3 is 17 residues. V dropped 1 base and J dropped 5; count of bases not matched to a gene: 7. CDR1 LGHNA and CDR2 YSLEER come from the germline V gene. This chain's CDR3 is CASSQAVWTSGGETQYF. CDR3 in DNA: TGCGCCAGCAGCCAAGCGGTCTGGACTAGCGGGGGTGAGACCCAGTACTTC.

This chain links TRBV4-1 with TRBJ1-5; TRBD1 matches 7 bases. J lost 2 bases, V lost 0 bases, and 7 bases had no gene match. Germline CDR1 reads MGHRA; CDR2 reads YSYEKL. The CDR3 has 17 amino acids. Here the CDR3 DNA reads TGCGCCAGCAGCCAAGATTCAGGGGGAGTGCGCAATCAGCCCCAGCATTTT. Protein sequence: CASSQDSGGVRNQPQHF.

The genes are TRBV5-8 and TRBJ2-6, with TRBD1 matching 7 bases. Unmatched junction bases numbered 3, after V lost 0 bases and J lost 0 bases. The CDR3 loop spans 17 amino acids. Germline V CDR1 and CDR2: SGHTS, YDEGEE. The CDR3 region is CASSLVTGNSGANVLTF. The CDR3 region has the DNA TGTGCCAGCAGCTTGGTGACAGGGAACTCTGGGGCCAACGTCCTGACTTTC. Filled out from reference TRBV5-8 and TRBJ2-6, the complete variable domain reads EAGVTQSPTHLIKTRGQQATLRCSPISGHTSVYWYQQALGLGLQFLLWYDEGEERNRGNFPPRFSGRQFPNYSSELNVNALELEDSALYLCASSLVTGNSGANVLTFGAGSRLTVL.

This chain connects TRBV5-4 to TRBJ2-5; 7 bases fit TRBD1. TRBJ2-7 matches the DNA end more closely, so the J call is doubtful. Germline V gene sequence: CDR1 SGHNT, CDR2 YYREEE (reference sequence). This CDR3 contains 15 residues. CDR3 sequence reads: CASSPGQLSSYEQYF. Here the CDR3 DNA reads TGTGCCAGCAGCCCGGGACAGCTGAGCTCCTACGAGCAGTACTTC.

This clone has just a few counts. The chain is built from TRBV19 and TRBJ2-1, with D perhaps matching TRBD2 (6 bases). The V and J ends lost 5 bases and 13 bases respectively, with 15 bases between them. The germline gives CDR1 LNHDA, CDR2 SQIVND (reference sequence). This CDR3 spans 12 amino acids. For the CDR3, the DNA is TGTGCCAGTAGTTTTGGGGGACTGGACCAGTTCTTC. This translates into CASSFGGLDQFF.

The V call is TRBV6-1, the J call TRBJ2-5; D call uncertain. Trimming cost V 4 bases and J 4 bases, with 7 bases left between them. The CDR3 extends over 12 amino acids. Germline lookup yields CDR1 MNHNS and CDR2 SASEGT. The CDR3 region has the DNA TGTGCCAGCAGTGTACGGGTAGAGACCCAGTACTTC. Encoded protein: CASSVRVETQYF.

The V and J genes are TRBV5-1 and TRBJ2-7, with 12 bases matching TRBD2. The CDR3 totals 19 residues. Germline V gives CDR1 SGHRS, CDR2 YFSETQ. V dropped 4 bases and J dropped 0; count of bases not matched to a gene: 14. In DNA form, the CDR3 reads TGCGCCAGCAGCACACGCAATAGTCGACTAGCGGGGGTCTCCTACGAGCAGTACTTC. This encodes CASSTRNSRLAGVSYEQYF. The complete variable domain, with remaining parts taken from reference TRBV5-1 and TRBJ2-7, reads KAGVTQTPRYLIKTRGQQVTLSCSPISGHRSVSWYQQTPGQGLQFLFEYFSETQRNKGNFPGRFSGRQFSNSRSEMNVSTLELGDSALYLCASSTRNSRLAGVSYEQYFGPGTRLTVT.

The J gene is TRBJ2-3, the V gene TRBV5-4; D is undetermined. Trimming shortened V by 0 bases and J by 2 bases, and 10 bases separated the two germline ends. This CDR3 has 15 amino acids. Germline lookup yields CDR1 SGHNT and CDR2 YYREEE (reference sequence). CDR3 DNA: TGTGCCAGCAGCTTGGTTGGCCGGTTCACAGATACGCAGTATTTT. Protein sequence: CASSLVGRFTDTQYF.

The chain carries TRBV15 and TRBJ1-2; D remains ambiguous. V gave up 4 bases and J gave up 3 bases, with 12 bases separating them. Germline V gives CDR1 LNHNV, CDR2 YYDKDF (reference sequence). CDR3 length equals 14 residues. Here the CDR3 DNA reads TGTGCCACCAGCAATACGGTGCCTTACTATGGCTACACCTTC. Protein: CATSNTVPYYGYTF. Together with reference TRBV15 and TRBJ1-2, the CDR3 gives the full variable domain: DAMVIQNPRYQVTQFGKPVTLSCSQTLNHNVMYWYQQKSSQAPKLLFHYYDKDFNNEADTPDNFQSRRPNTSFCFLDIRSPGLGDTAMYLCATSNTVPYYGYTFGSGTRLTVV.

This clone was counted only a few times. This sequence joins TRBV5-6 and TRBJ2-3; 7 nucleotides match TRBD1. The CDR3 runs 15 residues. J gave up 3 bases and V 0 bases, and 4 bases lay outside the gene matches. Germline loops: CDR1 SGHDT, CDR2 YYEEEE. The CDR3 coding sequence is TGTGCCAGCAGCTTGGGCAGGGGGAGAACAGATACGCAGTATTTT. It yields the protein CASSLGRGRTDTQYF.

The V call is TRBV2, the J call TRBJ1-6; a weak D match, TRBD1 (5 bases). The germline CDR1 and CDR2 sequences are SNHLY and FYNNEI. This CDR3 contains 14 residues. The ends were cut back, 2 bases at V and 8 bases at J, with 10 bases in the middle. Here the CDR3 reads CASSEMGGDSPLHF. The CDR3 nucleotides read TGTGCCAGCAGTGAAATGGGGGGTGATTCACCCCTCCACTTT.

This chain links TRBV18 with TRBJ2-5, with 7 bases fitting TRBD1. In germline, CDR1 is KGHSH, CDR2 LQKENI. The ends lost 3 bases at V and 2 bases at J; junction bases unmatched: 3. CDR3 length: 14 amino acids. In DNA, the CDR3 is TGTGCCAGCTCACCTAGGGACAGACAAGAGACCCAGTACTTC. Amino acid sequence: CASSPRDRQETQYF.

V gene TRBV5-1 combines with J gene TRBJ2-3; D may be TRBD1 or TRBD2 (6 bases each). Trimming removed 0 bases from V and 5 bases from J, with 13 bases in between. CDR1 is SGHRS, CDR2 YFSETQ, per germline. The CDR3 covers 15 residues. The CDR3 region has the DNA TGCGCCAGCAGCTTGGAGGGGGTCGGGGGAGATACGCAGTATTTT. The encoded protein is CASSLEGVGGDTQYF.

The chain's CDR3 is CASREANYGYTF. CDR3 bases: TGCGCCAGCAGGGAAGCTAACTATGGCTACACCTTC. V and J are TRBV5-1 and TRBJ1-2, with no clear D. This CDR3 is built from 12 residues. The V gene lost 5 bases and the J gene lost 0 bases, with 5 bases spanning the gap. The V gene's germline CDR1 is SGHRS and CDR2 YFSETQ. The complete variable domain, with remaining parts taken from reference TRBV5-1 and TRBJ1-2, reads KAGVTQTPRYLIKTRGQQVTLSCSPISGHRSVSWYQQTPGQGLQFLFEYFSETQRNKGNFPGRFSGRQFSNSRSEMNVSTLELGDSALYLCASREANYGYTFGSGTRLTVV.

The CDR3 DNA reads as TGTGCCAGCAGTGAGCCGAAGGGCTACACCTTC. As protein: CASSEPKGYTF. V gene TRBV25-1 combines with J gene TRBJ1-2, with D hard to call. The germline V gene has CDR1 MGHDK and CDR2 SYGVNS. The CDR3 totals 11 residues. Trimming shortened V by 3 bases and J by 8 bases, and 7 bases separated the two germline ends.